The clone carrying this T cell receptor (beta chain) came up a few times. This specimen comes from a study of molecular identifiers for immune sequencing clone quantification. Using its own MiXCR run on the PCR reads, TCRdb lists one record per CDR3 protein. The table includes some 680,000 distinct CDR3 sequences, less than 30% detected once. CDR3 length equals 17 residues. V lost 4 bases, J lost 3 bases, and 17 bases lay in between. CDR1 is SGHNT, CDR2 YYREEE, per germline (reference sequence). Sample: naive CD8+ T cells from blood, with Jurkat cell RNA spiked in. The subset denotes: FACS-sorted CD8+CD4-CCR7+CD45RA+ naive T cells. This rearrangement joins TRBV5-4 to TRBJ2-6, with D perhaps TRBD1 (6 bases). The receptor comes from a human donor in good health. Some libraries in this study had Jurkat cell RNA spiked in. CDR3 DNA sequence: TGTGCCAGCAGCGTGAGGACAGAAATCAATGGGGCCAACGTCCTGACTTTC. This gives the protein CASSVRTEINGANVLTF. The full variable domain, completed using reference TRBV5-4 and TRBJ2-6, is ETGVTQSPTHLIKTRGQQVTLRCSSQSGHNTVSWYQQALGQGPQFIFQYYREEENGRGNFPPRFSGLQFPNYSSELNVNALELDDSALYLCASSVRTEINGANVLTFGAGSRLTVL.